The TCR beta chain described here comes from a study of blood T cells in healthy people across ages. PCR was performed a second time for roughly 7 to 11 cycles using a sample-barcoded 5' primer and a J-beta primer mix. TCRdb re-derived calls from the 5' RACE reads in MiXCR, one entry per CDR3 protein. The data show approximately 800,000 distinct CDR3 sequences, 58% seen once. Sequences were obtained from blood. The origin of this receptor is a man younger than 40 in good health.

CDR3 residues: CAWEQGLVREQYF. The CDR3 nucleotides read TGTGCCTGGGAGCAGGGGCTCGTACGGGAGCAGTACTTC. The rearrangement joins TRBV30 to TRBJ2-1; D may be TRBD1 (6 bases). The J call may not be correct, given that the DNA end is closer to TRBJ2-7. The CDR3 is 13 amino acids. Germline CDR1 reads GTSNPN; CDR2 reads SVGIG (reference sequence).